This section outlines one TCR beta chain sequence together with its context. This clonotype has a handful of counts. This clone's antigen is unknown. It has no much larger one-base neighbor in the sample; base qualities were not kept. The data belong to a study of blood T cells in healthy people across ages (dated by TCRdb to the mid-2010s). About the investigation overall: Template switching captured roughly one uniquely barcoded TCR beta cDNA molecule per two T cells in model experiments. The study measured age-related changes in TCR beta repertoire diversity using deep sequencing normalized with unique cDNA molecular identifiers. Donors were grouped into four age groups: young (average approximately 15 years), middle-aged (under 40), aged (62) and long-lived (over 80). To avoid experimental bias, donors of different ages were distributed randomly across sequencing lanes. Two additional independent replicas of 1 million unique cDNA reads from the same blood draw were analyzed for two donors (one aged 18 to 30 and one aged 80 or older).

Library preparation was by 5' RACE. This sample was sequenced with an Illumina HiSeq 2500. A second roughly 6 to 11 cycle PCR used a sample-barcoded 5' primer and a J-beta primer mix. A unique molecular identifier was introduced onto each TCR beta cDNA molecule by a template-switch 5' adaptor carrying 12 random nucleotides. Each sample yielded at least 2.5 million CDR3-containing paired-end reads. All of the RNA was converted into first-strand cDNA using the Mint cDNA synthesis kit, with a TRBC-specific oligonucleotide serving as the primer. After uracil-DNA glycosylase treatment, a first 18-cycle PCR used universal primers M1SS and BC2_uni_R on all cDNA. Under the source paper's analysis protocol: Each sample was normalized by randomly selecting 1 million high-quality reads, each carrying a distinct molecular identifier. Reads with shared molecular identifiers were discarded instead of being binned into consensus sequences. MiTCR, set to a Q25 quality threshold and the strictest error-elimination algorithm, was used for CDR3 identification, clonotype clustering and error correction. A nonparametric unseen species model with Euler transformation was used to estimate a lower bound on total TCR beta diversity. Using fastp trimming at Q25 and MiXCR clonotype assembly, TCRdb reanalyzed the public sequencing data and kept in-frame beta chains. For every CDR3 protein sequence, its rows merge into one entry that carries the most common genes and DNA. The authors' filters were not applied to this entry. Counted in this sample were 2 million or so distinct CDR3 sequences; roughly 50% of them appeared once. Around 2.1% of the sample belongs to the ten largest clones.

Donors were 40 or so systemically healthy Caucasian individuals from Russia aged about 6 to 100 years. Each donor gave 8 to 10 milliliters of peripheral blood, collected into EDTA-treated Vacutainer tubes. Ficoll-Paque density-gradient centrifugation was used to isolate PBMCs, with at least 7 million obtained per sample. Trizol reagent was used to extract total RNA from the PBMCs, yielding at least 5.5 micrograms per sample. For every donor, an aliquot of PBMCs went through flow cytometry to measure the percentages of naive CD45RAhigh/CD27high T cells. Deletion took 0 bases off V and 7 bases off J, with a span of 13 bases between the germline ends. Taken from cysteine to phenylalanine, the CDR3 has 15 residues. Of all the DNA, just the CDR3 is kept, 45 bases in frame from base 1. CDR1 and CDR2 (MNHEY, SVGAGI) derive from the germline V gene. Broad study findings and their caveats: Since profiling was done on bulk unsorted PBMCs, naive and antigen-experienced compartments could not be conclusively compared. Donor CMV infection status was unknown, potentially confounding age-related changes in expanded clonotypes. There was a strong correlation between observed TCR beta diversity and the percentage of naive T cells measured by flow cytometry. Estimates of total diversity based on one million sequenced T cells were considered lower bounds and underestimates. The long-lived group showed more naive CD4+ T cells, fewer expanded clones and increased TCR diversity than the aged group, suggesting age selection. Observed TCR beta diversity per million T cells fell roughly linearly with age, and a significant reduction was already apparent by age roughly 40.

In this chain, TRBV6-5 is recombined with TRBJ2-1; the D gene remains uncertain. The specimen was blood. The TCR was taken from a woman between 40 and 55 years old in good health. The bases read TGTGCCAGCAGTTACTCTGGGAAAAGGGAAAATGAGCAGTTCTTC. Its protein product is CASSYSGKRENEQFF.